Listed here are 32 T cell receptor beta chains from one sample, sequenced in a study of a mutant IDH1 vaccine in newly diagnosed glioma (dated by TCRdb to about 2021). The intended sense of this specimen's time point label: week 5, during vaccination. A 20-mer mutant IDH1 peptide at 300 micrograms in Montanide made up each vaccine dose, which was injected subcutaneously together with topical imiquimod. Library preparation employed the immunoSEQ multiplex PCR assay. In its TCRdb copy, this immuneACCESS table keeps in-frame sequences only and misses some clones. Where compared with another copy, unresolved V genes explain less than half of these, and the others have no known cause. In this sample the table shows 50,000 to 65,000 clones, 75% to 85% of which occur a single time. The ten largest clones capture approximately 3.1% of the sample. These receptors have no known antigen. The specimen comprised PBMCs, sampled from a glioma patient whose treatment included an IDH1 peptide vaccine. These receptors were taken from a man aged 25-40 years with glioma.

This clone is labeled medium-sized. The CDR3 nucleotides are TGTGCCACCAGCAGAGGACAGGGGGGAGCTTTCTTT. Translation: CATSRGQGGAFF. V gene TRBV15 combines with J gene TRBJ1-1; TRBD1 agrees at 9 bases. Germline V lookup: CDR1 LNHNV, CDR2 YYDKDF (reference sequence). The CDR3 length is 12 residues. Trimming at V came to 1 base and at J to 10 bases, leaving 1 base not matched to a gene.

The chain recombines TRBV6-5 with TRBJ2-7; TRBD1 agrees at 10 bases. The CDR3 is made up of 13 amino acids. Germline V gene sequence: CDR1 MNHEY, CDR2 SVGAGI. V gave up 10 bases and J gave up 2 bases; unmatched junction bases: 5. The CDR3 sequence: CATLGQGAYEQYF. As DNA, the CDR3 is TGTGCCACCCTAGGACAGGGGGCCTACGAGCAGTACTTC.

A few counts support this clone. This chain connects TRBV14 to TRBJ1-1; a possible D gene is TRBD1 (5 bases). The V and J ends lost 4 bases and 9 bases respectively, with 12 bases between them. Germline-derived CDR1 and CDR2 are SGHDN and FVKESK. This CDR3 is 12 amino acids long. CDR3 amino acids: CASSLWAGQAFF. The DNA for the CDR3 is TGTGCCAGCAGCCTCTGGGCAGGGCAAGCTTTCTTT.

This clone was observed once. The V and J genes are TRBV19 and TRBJ2-3; D is unclear. Germline V gene sequence: CDR1 LNHDA, CDR2 SQIVND (reference sequence). V gave up 5 bases and J gave up 2 bases, with 8 bases separating them. The CDR3 has 13 amino acids. The CDR3 nucleotides read TGTGCCAGTAGTGTGGGATCCACAGATACGCAGTATTTT. Its translation: CASSVGSTDTQYF.

This chain connects TRBV19 to TRBJ1-5; no firm D call. V was cut by 1 base and J by 0 bases, with 7 bases left in between. The CDR3 loop spans 15 amino acids. The germline V gene has CDR1 LNHDA and CDR2 SQIVND (reference sequence). The DNA for the CDR3 is TGTGCCAGTAGTATAGTAGAGGATAGCAATCAGCCCCAGCATTTT. Protein: CASSIVEDSNQPQHF.

DNA of the CDR3: TGTGCCAGCAGCCCGGGACCGATTAATGAAAAACTGTTTTTT. Protein: CASSPGPINEKLFF. V is TRBV6-5 and J is TRBJ1-4, with TRBD1 as a possible D gene (5 bases). The CDR3 extends over 14 amino acids. V gave up 6 bases and J gave up 4 bases, with 12 bases separating them. Germline CDR1 is MNHEY and CDR2 is SVGAGI.

J is TRBJ2-7 and V is TRBV7-7; 7 bases line up with TRBD1. This CDR3 region has 13 residues. CDR1 and CDR2 (germline): SSHAT, FNYEAQ (reference sequence). Trimming at V came to 1 base and at J to 4 bases, leaving 1 base not matched to a gene. CDR3: CASSLGRGYEQYF. The CDR3 DNA reads as TGTGCCAGCAGCTTAGGCAGGGGGTACGAGCAGTACTTC. Full variable domain (missing parts from reference TRBV7-7 and TRBJ2-7): GAGVSQSPRYKVTKRGQDVTLRCDPISSHATLYWYQQALGQGPEFLTYFNYEAQPDKSGLPSDRFSAERPEGSISTLTIQRTEQRDSAMYRCASSLGRGYEQYFGPGTRLTVT.

This clone was seen only once. The chain couples TRBV4-1 to TRBJ2-3; D gene unclear. This CDR3 spans 15 amino acids. V was pared by 2 bases and J by 0 bases, with 9 bases between. The germline gives CDR1 MGHRA, CDR2 YSYEKL. CDR3 residues: CASSQSGYSTDTQYF. The CDR3 nucleotides are TGCGCCAGCAGCCAATCTGGGTACAGCACAGATACGCAGTATTTT.

The chain recombines TRBV7-8 with TRBJ1-5, with 9 positions matching TRBD1. CDR3 length: 16 residues. After removal of 3 bases from V and 4 bases from J, the junction contained 7 bases not matched to a gene. Germline CDR1 is SGHVS and CDR2 is FQNEAQ. The chain's CDR3 is CASSLHRDRANQPQHF. In nucleotides, the CDR3 is TGTGCCAGCAGCTTGCACCGGGACAGGGCGAATCAGCCCCAGCATTTT. Full variable domain (outside the CDR3, taken from reference TRBV7-8 and TRBJ1-5): GAGVSQSPRYKVAKRGQDVALRCDPISGHVSLFWYQQALGQGPEFLTYFQNEAQLDKSGLPSDRFFAERPEGSVSTLKIQRTQQEDSAVYLCASSLHRDRANQPQHFGDGTRLSIL.

In its sample, this clone was seen once. The rearrangement joins TRBV7-9 to TRBJ1-4, with TRBD1 matching over 8 bases. The CDR3 is 18 residues long. The germline V gene encodes CDR1 SEHNR and CDR2 FQNEAQ (reference sequence). V lost 1 base, J lost 4 bases, and 11 bases stayed unmatched. The CDR3 bases are TGTGCCAGCAGCTTAGGGGCAGGGGGCCTGCCCGATAATGAAAAACTGTTTTTT. Translating it yields CASSLGAGGLPDNEKLFF.

This clone was counted only a few times. The chain recombines TRBV30 with TRBJ2-2; D is ambiguous. This CDR3 has 13 residues. V lost 0 bases and J lost 6, with 8 bases in between. The germline CDR1 and CDR2 sequences are GTSNPN and SVGIG (reference sequence). The CDR3 sequence: CAWSVLTPGELFF. In DNA form, the CDR3 reads TGTGCCTGGAGTGTACTAACTCCCGGGGAGCTGTTTTTT.

V gene TRBV19 combines with J gene TRBJ2-7, with 8 nucleotides matching TRBD1. With V trimmed by 1 base and J by 5 bases, 1 base remained unmatched. In germline, CDR1 is LNHDA, CDR2 SQIVND (reference sequence). The CDR3 totals 13 residues. The CDR3 bases are TGTGCCAGTAGTATAGCAGGGGGCAACGAGCAGTACTTC. Translated, it gives CASSIAGGNEQYF.

This chain links TRBV28 with TRBJ1-1; D not resolved. The length of the CDR3 is 12 residues. V lost 3 bases, J lost 5 bases, and 7 bases lay in between. Germline lookup yields CDR1 MDHEN and CDR2 SYDVKM. CDR3 amino acids: CASSLQTTEAFF. Here the CDR3 DNA reads TGTGCCAGCAGTTTGCAGACGACTGAAGCTTTCTTT.

This clone was seen just once. The rearrangement joins TRBV6-5 to TRBJ1-1, with D unclear. The V gene's germline CDR1 is MNHEY and CDR2 SVGAGI. This CDR3 has 15 residues. Deletions cut 2 bases from V and 4 bases from J, with 14 bases between. Written as DNA, the CDR3 is TGTGCCAGCAGTTACGGAGGAGGGTTTTTCACTGAAGCTTTCTTT. Residues: CASSYGGGFFTEAFF.

The rearrangement links TRBV5-6 to TRBJ2-4, with D possibly matching TRBD1 (6 bases). CDR1 and CDR2 from the germline V gene are SGHDT and YYEEEE. This CDR3 has 16 amino acids. Between the trimmed V and J ends, which lost 4 bases and 5 bases, there was a span of 19 bases. CDR3 coding DNA: TGTGCCAGCAGCGCGATGACAGGTCTACCCGAAAACATTCAGTACTTC. This sequence encodes CASSAMTGLPENIQYF. Together with reference TRBV5-6 and TRBJ2-4, the CDR3 gives the full variable domain: DAGVTQSPTHLIKTRGQQVTLRCSPKSGHDTVSWYQQALGQGPQFIFQYYEEEERQRGNFPDRFSGHQFPNYSSELNVNALLLGDSALYLCASSAMTGLPENIQYFGAGTRLSVL.

V usage is TRBV19 and J usage is TRBJ1-2; D possibly corresponds to TRBD1 (5 bases). Trimming left V 8 bases short and J 0 bases short, with 16 bases between. The V gene's germline CDR1 is LNHDA and CDR2 SQIVND (reference sequence). The CDR3 has 15 amino acids. CDR3 DNA: TGTGCCAGTGAAGAGAGGGGTAGGACTAACTATGGCTACACCTTC. It is translated as CASEERGRTNYGYTF.

The J gene is TRBJ2-3, the V gene TRBV5-1; TRBD1 is a possible D gene (5 bases). V was pared by 0 bases and J by 1 base, with 12 bases between. CDR3 size: 16 residues. Germline V CDR1 and CDR2: SGHRS, YFSETQ. CDR3 amino acids: CASSLDQGRGTDTQYF. The CDR3 DNA sequence: TGCGCCAGCAGCTTGGATCAGGGAAGGGGCACAGATACGCAGTATTTT.

A single count supports this clone. This chain links TRBV18 with TRBJ1-6; maybe TRBD1 (6 bases). The CDR3 consists of 21 residues. Trimming shortened V by 2 bases and J by 6 bases, and 29 bases separated the two germline ends. Germline lookup yields CDR1 KGHSH and CDR2 LQKENI. This CDR3 is CASSPSSRLNWTAVANSPLHF. As DNA, the CDR3 is TGTGCCAGCTCACCATCCTCCCGACTCAATTGGACAGCTGTAGCTAATTCACCCCTCCACTTT.

The chain has TRBV2 and TRBJ1-6; D ambiguous. V gave up 4 bases and J gave up 7 bases, with 11 bases separating them. This CDR3 has 14 residues. Germline CDR1 reads SNHLY; CDR2 reads FYNNEI. CDR3 in DNA: TGTGCCAGCAGTGGGCAGGCGAGCAATTCACCCCTCCACTTT. Its protein product is CASSGQASNSPLHF.

V is TRBV10-2 and J is TRBJ2-3; 8 bases fit TRBD2. The length of the CDR3 is 15 residues. After removal of 7 bases from V and 6 bases from J, the junction contained 12 bases not matched to a gene. Germline CDR1 WSHSY, CDR2 SAAADI. CDR3 protein: CASTNYGASGDTQYF. As DNA, the CDR3 is TGCGCCAGCACCAACTATGGGGCTAGCGGGGATACGCAGTATTTT.

The chain recombines TRBV10-1 with TRBJ2-6; D gene unclear. The V gene lost 6 bases and the J gene lost 2 bases, with 8 bases spanning the gap. The germline gives CDR1 WNHNN, CDR2 SYGVQD (reference sequence). The CDR3 extends over 14 amino acids. The CDR3 nucleotides read TGCGCCAGCAGCCCGTTTACTGGGGCCAACGTCCTGACTTTC. It yields the protein CASSPFTGANVLTF.

The chain joins TRBV9 to TRBJ2-3; 11 bases fit TRBD2. CDR1 is SGDLS and CDR2 is YYNGEE in the germline V gene. V lost 0 bases and J lost 7; bases outside the gene matches: 4. The CDR3 consists of 15 residues. CDR3 sequence: CASSVASGGTHTQYF. CDR3 DNA sequence: TGTGCCAGCAGCGTAGCTAGCGGGGGGACCCATACGCAGTATTTT.

V and J are TRBV4-2 and TRBJ1-6; D is undetermined. The CDR3 is 15 amino acids. From germline, CDR1 is LGHNA and CDR2 YNFKEQ. With 1 base removed from V and 11 bases from J, the gap between germline ends came to 15 bases. In DNA form, the CDR3 reads TGTGCCAGCAGCCAAGGGTGGAGCACTATGGCACCCCTCCACTTT. Its translation: CASSQGWSTMAPLHF.

This sequence joins TRBV5-1 and TRBJ1-2; D is undetermined. Germline assignment: CDR1 SGHRS and CDR2 YFSETQ. The V end was cut by 0 bases, the J end by 5 bases, with 5 bases between. This CDR3 is built from 12 residues. CDR3 DNA sequence: TGCGCCAGCAGCTTGGGCACTTATGGCTACACCTTC. This encodes CASSLGTYGYTF.

This clone was counted only a few times. The CDR3 here is CASLWVNTEAFF. Written as DNA, the CDR3 is TGTGCCAGCTTGTGGGTAAACACTGAAGCTTTCTTT. V and J are TRBV6-1 and TRBJ1-1; D is undetermined. V lost 8 bases, J lost 2 bases, and 9 bases lay in between. The CDR3 runs 12 residues. Germline CDR1 reads MNHNS; CDR2 reads SASEGT.

This rearrangement joins TRBV7-2 to TRBJ1-1; D remains ambiguous. V was clipped by 0 bases and J by 4 bases, with 6 bases between them. In germline, CDR1 is SGHTA, CDR2 FQGNSA. CDR3 size: 13 residues. DNA of the CDR3: TGTGCCAGCAGCTTAGCCGTTCCCACTGAAGCTTTCTTT. It specifies CASSLAVPTEAFF.

Concerning this clone itself: Other nucleotide sequences from this sample produce the same CDR3. The genes are TRBV5-6 and TRBJ1-1, with D unclear. Trimming cost V 5 bases and J 1 base, with 12 bases left between them. The germline V gene encodes CDR1 SGHDT and CDR2 YYEEEE. The length of the CDR3 is 14 residues. Here the CDR3 reads CASRRGSWNTEAFF. In nucleotides, the CDR3 is TGTGCCAGCAGGCGAGGGAGTTGGAACACTGAAGCTTTCTTT.

The chain couples TRBV18 to TRBJ2-7; a possible D gene is TRBD1 (5 bases). Trimming stripped 6 bases from V and 0 bases from J, with 15 bases between. The CDR3 has 15 amino acids. CDR1 is KGHSH, CDR2 LQKENI, per germline. The DNA of the CDR3 is TGTGCCAGCTCCCGGCCGGACATGAACTCCTACGAGCAGTACTTC. This translates into CASSRPDMNSYEQYF.

V is TRBV11-2 and J is TRBJ2-1; perhaps D is TRBD1 or TRBD2 (5 bases each). The CDR3 spans 17 residues. Trimming took off 3 bases at V and 0 bases at J, with 15 bases between the two ends. Per germline, CDR1 SGHAT and CDR2 FQNNGV. The CDR3 here is CASSFSGGSSSYNEQFF. CDR3 DNA sequence: TGTGCCAGCAGCTTTTCTGGGGGATCGAGCTCCTACAATGAGCAGTTCTTC.

The chain combines TRBV18 with TRBJ2-1; maybe TRBD2 (7 bases). Germline loops: CDR1 KGHSH, CDR2 LQKENI. The CDR3 loop spans 16 amino acids. With 3 bases removed from V and 4 bases from J, the gap between germline ends came to 16 bases. CDR3 sequence reads: CASSPGASGPYNEQFF. CDR3 nucleotide sequence: TGTGCCAGCTCACCGGGGGCTAGCGGACCTTACAATGAGCAGTTCTTC.

This clone was recorded a few times. This rearrangement joins TRBV19 to TRBJ1-4; 8 bases align to TRBD1. V gave up 5 bases and J gave up 8 bases; unmatched junction bases: 7. The CDR3 contains 14 residues. Germline V gene lookup returns CDR1 LNHDA and CDR2 SQIVND (reference sequence). CDR3 coding DNA: TGTGCCAGTAGTCCACGGACAGGGAAGGAAAAACTGTTTTTT. This translates into CASSPRTGKEKLFF. The whole variable domain, filled in from reference TRBV19 and TRBJ1-4, reads DGGITQSPKYLFRKEGQNVTLSCEQNLNHDAMYWYRQDPGQGLRLIYYSQIVNDFQKGDIAEGYSVSREKKESFPLTVTSAQKNPTAFYLCASSPRTGKEKLFFGSGTQLSVL.

In this sample, this clone turned up once. This chain uses TRBV18 with TRBJ2-7, with TRBD1 identical over 7 bases. CDR1 and CDR2 (germline): KGHSH, LQKENI. This CDR3 has 15 amino acids. Unmatched junction bases numbered 8, after V lost 1 base and J lost 5 bases. The CDR3 DNA reads as TGTGCCAGCTCACCACAAGTCGACAGGGCCCACGAGCAGTACTTC. This gives the protein CASSPQVDRAHEQYF.